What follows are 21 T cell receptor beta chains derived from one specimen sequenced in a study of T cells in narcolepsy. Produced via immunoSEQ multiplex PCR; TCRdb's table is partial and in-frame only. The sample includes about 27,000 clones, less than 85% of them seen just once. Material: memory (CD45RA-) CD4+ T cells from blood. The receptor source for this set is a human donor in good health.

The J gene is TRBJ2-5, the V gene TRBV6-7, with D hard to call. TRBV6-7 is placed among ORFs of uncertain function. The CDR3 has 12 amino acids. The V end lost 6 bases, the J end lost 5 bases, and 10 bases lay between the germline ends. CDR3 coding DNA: TGTGCCAGCAGGCGTCGTGTGGAGACCCAGTACTTC. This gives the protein CASRRRVETQYF.

The CDR3, as DNA: TGCGCCAGCAGCCGAAGGACGGATCTCACTAATGAAAAACTGTTTTTT. Translated: CASSRRTDLTNEKLFF. The V and J genes are TRBV4-3 and TRBJ1-4; unclear D gene. The CDR3 loop spans 16 amino acids. V was shortened by 4 bases and J by 2 bases, with 14 bases between the two germline ends. The germline V gene encodes CDR1 LGHNA and CDR2 YSLEER.

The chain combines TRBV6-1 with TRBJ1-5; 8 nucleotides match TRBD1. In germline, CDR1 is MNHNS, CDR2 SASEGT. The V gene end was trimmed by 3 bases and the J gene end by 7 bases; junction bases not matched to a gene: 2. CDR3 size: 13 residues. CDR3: CASSDDRGQPQHF. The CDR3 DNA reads TGTGCCAGCAGTGATGACAGGGGCCAGCCCCAGCATTTT.

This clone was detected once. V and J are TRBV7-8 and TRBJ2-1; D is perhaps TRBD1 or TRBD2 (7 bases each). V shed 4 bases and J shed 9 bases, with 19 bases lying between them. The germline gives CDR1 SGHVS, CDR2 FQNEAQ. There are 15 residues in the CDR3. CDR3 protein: CASSSREQGGVEQFF. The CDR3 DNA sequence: TGTGCCAGCAGCTCCCGGGAGCAGGGGGGGGTTGAGCAGTTCTTC.

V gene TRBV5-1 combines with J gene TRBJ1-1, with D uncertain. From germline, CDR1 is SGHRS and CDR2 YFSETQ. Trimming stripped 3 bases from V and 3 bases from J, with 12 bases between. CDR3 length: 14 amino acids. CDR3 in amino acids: CASSWVVGDTEAFF. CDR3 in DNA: TGCGCCAGCAGCTGGGTGGTTGGGGACACTGAAGCTTTCTTT.

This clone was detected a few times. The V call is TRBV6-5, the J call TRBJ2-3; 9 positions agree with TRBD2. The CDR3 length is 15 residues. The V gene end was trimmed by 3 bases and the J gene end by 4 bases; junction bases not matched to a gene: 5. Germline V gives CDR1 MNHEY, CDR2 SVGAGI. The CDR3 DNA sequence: TGTGCCAGCAGTTATTTAGCGGGAGTCCCAGATACGCAGTATTTT. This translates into CASSYLAGVPDTQYF.

This CDR3 is CASSRDSLSGNTIYF. CDR3 bases: TGTGCCAGCAGCCGGGACAGCCTCTCTGGAAACACCATATATTTT. The rearrangement joins TRBV7-2 to TRBJ1-3; 7 nucleotides align to TRBD1. CDR3 size: 15 residues. The trim removed 5 bases at V and 0 bases at J, leaving 4 bases unmatched. From germline, CDR1 is SGHTA and CDR2 FQGNSA.

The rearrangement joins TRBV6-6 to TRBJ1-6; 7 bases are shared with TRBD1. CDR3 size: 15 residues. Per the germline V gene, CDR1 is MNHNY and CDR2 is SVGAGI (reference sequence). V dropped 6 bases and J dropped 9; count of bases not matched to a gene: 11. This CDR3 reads CASSSRQGVASPLHF. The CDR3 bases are TGTGCCAGCAGCTCCCGACAGGGCGTCGCTTCACCCCTCCACTTT.

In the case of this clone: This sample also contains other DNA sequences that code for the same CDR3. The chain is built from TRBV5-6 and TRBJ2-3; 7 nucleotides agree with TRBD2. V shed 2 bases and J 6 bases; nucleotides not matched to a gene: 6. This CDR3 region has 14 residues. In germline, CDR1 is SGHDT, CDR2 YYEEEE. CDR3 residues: CASSFPGGTDTQYF. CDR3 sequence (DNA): TGTGCCAGCAGCTTCCCGGGGGGTACGGATACGCAGTATTTT. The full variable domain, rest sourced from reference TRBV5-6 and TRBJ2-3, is DAGVTQSPTHLIKTRGQQVTLRCSPKSGHDTVSWYQQALGQGPQFIFQYYEEEERQRGNFPDRFSGHQFPNYSSELNVNALLLGDSALYLCASSFPGGTDTQYFGPGTRLTVL.

As DNA, the CDR3 is TGCGCCAGCAGCCGACTACTAGCGGGAGAGGTCAATGAGCAGTTCTTC. It codes for CASSRLLAGEVNEQFF. V usage is TRBV5-1 and J usage is TRBJ2-1; TRBD2 matches 11 bases. The junction had 9 bases not matched to a gene; V was cut back by 4 bases and J by 6 bases. The CDR3 contains 16 residues. Germline V gene sequence: CDR1 SGHRS, CDR2 YFSETQ.

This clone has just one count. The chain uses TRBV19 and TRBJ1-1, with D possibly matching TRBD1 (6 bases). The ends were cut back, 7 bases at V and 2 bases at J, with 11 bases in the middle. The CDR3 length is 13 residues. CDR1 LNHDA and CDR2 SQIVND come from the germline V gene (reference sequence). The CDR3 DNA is TGTGCCAGTACGGGCAGGGGAAACACTGAAGCTTTCTTT. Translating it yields CASTGRGNTEAFF. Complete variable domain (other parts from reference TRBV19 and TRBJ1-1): DGGITQSPKYLFRKEGQNVTLSCEQNLNHDAMYWYRQDPGQGLRLIYYSQIVNDFQKGDIAEGYSVSREKKESFPLTVTSAQKNPTAFYLCASTGRGNTEAFFGQGTRLTVV.

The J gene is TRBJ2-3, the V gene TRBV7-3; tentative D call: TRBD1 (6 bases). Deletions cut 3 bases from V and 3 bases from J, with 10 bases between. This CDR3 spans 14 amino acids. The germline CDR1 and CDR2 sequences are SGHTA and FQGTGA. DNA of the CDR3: TGTGCCAGCAGCTTGCAGGGGACGACAGATACGCAGTATTTT. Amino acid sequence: CASSLQGTTDTQYF.

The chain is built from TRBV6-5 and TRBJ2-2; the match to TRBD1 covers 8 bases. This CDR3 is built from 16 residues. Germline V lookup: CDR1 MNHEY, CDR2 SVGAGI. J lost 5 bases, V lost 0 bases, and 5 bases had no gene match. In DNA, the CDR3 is TGTGCCAGCAGTTACTCGAGCGGACAGGGAACCGGGGAGCTGTTTTTT. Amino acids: CASSYSSGQGTGELFF.

The CDR3 region is CASSPIGQNSNQPQHF. Here the CDR3 DNA reads TGTGCCAGTAGCCCAATTGGACAGAATAGCAATCAGCCCCAGCATTTT. The rearrangement uses TRBV19 and TRBJ1-5; the D gene is possibly TRBD1 (6 bases). The CDR3 spans 16 residues. Looked up from germline, CDR1 is LNHDA and CDR2 is SQIVND (reference sequence). Between the trimmed V and J ends, which lost 6 bases and 0 bases, there was a span of 15 bases. Full variable domain (remainder filled in from reference TRBV19 and TRBJ1-5): DGGITQSPKYLFRKEGQNVTLSCEQNLNHDAMYWYRQDPGQGLRLIYYSQIVNDFQKGDIAEGYSVSREKKESFPLTVTSAQKNPTAFYLCASSPIGQNSNQPQHFGDGTRLSIL.

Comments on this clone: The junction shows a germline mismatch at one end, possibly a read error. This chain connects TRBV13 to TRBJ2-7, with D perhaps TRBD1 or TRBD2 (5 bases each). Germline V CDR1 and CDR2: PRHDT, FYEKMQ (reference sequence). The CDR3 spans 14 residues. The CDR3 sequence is CASSSIRDPRGERF. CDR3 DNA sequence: TGTGCCAGCAGCTCAATACGGGACCCTAGGGGAGAGCGATTC.

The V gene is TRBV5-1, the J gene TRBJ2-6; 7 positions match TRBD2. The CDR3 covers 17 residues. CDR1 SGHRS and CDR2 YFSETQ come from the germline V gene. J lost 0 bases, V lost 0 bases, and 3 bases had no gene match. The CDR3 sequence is CASSLGAGVSGANVLTF. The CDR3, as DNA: TGCGCCAGCAGCTTGGGGGCGGGGGTCTCTGGGGCCAACGTCCTGACTTTC.

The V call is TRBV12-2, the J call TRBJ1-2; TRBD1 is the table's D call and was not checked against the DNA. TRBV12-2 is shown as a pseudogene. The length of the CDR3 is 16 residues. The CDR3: CASRAGTGNVRGGYTF. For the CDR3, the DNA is TGTGCAAGTCGCGCGGGGACAGGGAATGTAAGGGGTGGCTACACCTTC.

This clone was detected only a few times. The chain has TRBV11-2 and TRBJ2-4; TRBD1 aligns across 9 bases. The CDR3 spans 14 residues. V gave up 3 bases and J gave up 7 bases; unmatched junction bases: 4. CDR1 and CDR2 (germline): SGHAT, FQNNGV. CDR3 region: CASSFNRGQNIQYF. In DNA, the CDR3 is TGTGCCAGCAGCTTCAACAGGGGGCAGAACATTCAGTACTTC.

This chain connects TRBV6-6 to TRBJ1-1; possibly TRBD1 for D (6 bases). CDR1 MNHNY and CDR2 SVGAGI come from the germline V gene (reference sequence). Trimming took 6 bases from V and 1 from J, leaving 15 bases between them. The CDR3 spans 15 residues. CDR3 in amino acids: CASRRGDTQNTEAFF. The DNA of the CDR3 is TGTGCCAGCAGACGAGGGGACACTCAGAACACTGAAGCTTTCTTT.

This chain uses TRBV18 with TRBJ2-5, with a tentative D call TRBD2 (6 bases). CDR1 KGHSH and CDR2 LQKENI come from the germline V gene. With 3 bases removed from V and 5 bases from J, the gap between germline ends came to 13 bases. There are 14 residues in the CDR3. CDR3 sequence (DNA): TGTGCCAGCTCACCTGCCTTTGGGGGGGAGACCCAGTACTTC. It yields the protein CASSPAFGGETQYF.

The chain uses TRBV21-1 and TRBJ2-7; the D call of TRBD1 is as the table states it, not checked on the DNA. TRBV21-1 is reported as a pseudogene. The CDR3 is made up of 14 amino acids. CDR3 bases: TGTGCCAGCAGCAACCTTGGGCAGGGATGGGCGCAGTACTTC. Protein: CASSNLGQGWAQYF.